In this sample, the clone carrying this T cell receptor beta chain turned up many times. Its antigen remains unidentified. This record belongs to a study of T cells in Graves' hyperthyroidism and ophthalmopathy. Findings and caveats of the study: Blood also contained most expanded thyroid clonotypes above 0.001.

The patients, who ranged from 18 to 65 in age, presented with newly diagnosed hyperthyroidism lasting under 2 months. Between the trimmed V and J ends, which lost 6 bases and 2 bases, there was a span of 8 bases. The CDR3 runs 13 residues. The TCR beta CDR3 regions underwent amplification using RNA transcripts as the source. The study used the HTBI primer set for a first-round RT-PCR of the TCR CDR3. TCRdb recomputed calls from the multiplex PCR reads with MiXCR, one row per CDR3 protein. The sample records some 440,000 distinct CDR3 sequences, 15% to 19% being singletons. This chain links TRBV12-3 or TRBV12-4 with TRBJ1-3; D call uncertain. The source material was blood. This TCR came from a woman aged 18-35 years with Graves' hyperthyroidism. CDR3 nucleotide sequence: TGTGCCAGCAGGCCGCAGGCTGGAAACACCATATATTTT. This codes for CASRPQAGNTIYF.